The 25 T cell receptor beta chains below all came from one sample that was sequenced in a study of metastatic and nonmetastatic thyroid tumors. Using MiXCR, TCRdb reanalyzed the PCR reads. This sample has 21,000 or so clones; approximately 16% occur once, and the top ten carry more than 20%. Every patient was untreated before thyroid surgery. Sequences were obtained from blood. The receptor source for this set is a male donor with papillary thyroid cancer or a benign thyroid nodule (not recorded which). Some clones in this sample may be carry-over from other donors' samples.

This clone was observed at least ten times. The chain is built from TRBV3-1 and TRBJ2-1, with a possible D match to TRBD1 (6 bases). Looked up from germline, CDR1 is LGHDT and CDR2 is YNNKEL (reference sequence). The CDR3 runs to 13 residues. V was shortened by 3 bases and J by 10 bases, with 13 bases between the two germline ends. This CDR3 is CASSQPPGTEQFF. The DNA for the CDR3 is TGTGCCAGCAGCCAGCCCCCCGGGACAGAGCAGTTCTTC.

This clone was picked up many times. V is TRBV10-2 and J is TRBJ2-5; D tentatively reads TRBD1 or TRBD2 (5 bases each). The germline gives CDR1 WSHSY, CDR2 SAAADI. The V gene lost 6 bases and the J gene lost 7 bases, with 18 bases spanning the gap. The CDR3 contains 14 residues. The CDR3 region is CASRPGRQIGTQYF. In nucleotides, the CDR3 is TGCGCCAGCAGACCGGGACGACAAATCGGGACCCAGTACTTC.

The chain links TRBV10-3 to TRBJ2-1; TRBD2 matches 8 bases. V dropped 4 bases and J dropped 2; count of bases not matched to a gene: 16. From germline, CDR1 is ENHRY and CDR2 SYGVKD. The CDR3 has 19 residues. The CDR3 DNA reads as TGTGCCATCAGTGTGCCACTATCGGGAGGGCCGGGTGCCTACAATGAGCAGTTCTTC. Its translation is CAISVPLSGGPGAYNEQFF.

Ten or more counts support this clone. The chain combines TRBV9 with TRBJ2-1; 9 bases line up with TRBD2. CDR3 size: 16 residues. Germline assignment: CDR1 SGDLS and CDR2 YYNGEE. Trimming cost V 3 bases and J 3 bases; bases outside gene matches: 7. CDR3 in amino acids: CASSAIAGENYNEQFF. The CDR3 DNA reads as TGTGCCAGCAGCGCAATAGCGGGGGAAAACTACAATGAGCAGTTCTTC.

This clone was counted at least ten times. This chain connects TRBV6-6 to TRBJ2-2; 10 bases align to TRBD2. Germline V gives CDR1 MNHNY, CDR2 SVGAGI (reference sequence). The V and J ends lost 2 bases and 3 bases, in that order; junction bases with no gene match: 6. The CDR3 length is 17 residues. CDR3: CASSYTSSGSDTGELFF. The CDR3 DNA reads TGTGCCAGCAGTTACACCTCTAGCGGGAGCGACACCGGGGAGCTGTTTTTT.

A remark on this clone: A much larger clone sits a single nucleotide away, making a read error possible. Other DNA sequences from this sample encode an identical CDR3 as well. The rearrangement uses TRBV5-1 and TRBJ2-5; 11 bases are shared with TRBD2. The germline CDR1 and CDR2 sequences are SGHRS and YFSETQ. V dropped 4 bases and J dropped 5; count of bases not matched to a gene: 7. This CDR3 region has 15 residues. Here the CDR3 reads CASSLGLAGAETQYF. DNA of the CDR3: TGCGCCAGCAGCCTAGGACTAGCGGGTGCGGAGACCCAGTACTTC.

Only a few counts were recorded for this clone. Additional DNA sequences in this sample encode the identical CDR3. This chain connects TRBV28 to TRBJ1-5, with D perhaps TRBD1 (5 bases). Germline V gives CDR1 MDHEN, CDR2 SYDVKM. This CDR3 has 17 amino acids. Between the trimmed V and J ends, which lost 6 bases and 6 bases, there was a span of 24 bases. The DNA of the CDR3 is TGTGCCAGCAGCTATTTCCCCGGGGGGTCTCTTGGTCAGCCCCAGCATTTT. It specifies CASSYFPGGSLGQPQHF.

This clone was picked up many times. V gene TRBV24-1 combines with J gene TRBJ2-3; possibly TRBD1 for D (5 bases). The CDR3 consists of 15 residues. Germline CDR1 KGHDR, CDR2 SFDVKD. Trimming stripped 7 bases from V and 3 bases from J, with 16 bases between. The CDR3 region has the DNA TGTGCCACCAGCCCGCGCAGGGATGGGACAGATACGCAGTATTTT. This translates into CATSPRRDGTDTQYF.

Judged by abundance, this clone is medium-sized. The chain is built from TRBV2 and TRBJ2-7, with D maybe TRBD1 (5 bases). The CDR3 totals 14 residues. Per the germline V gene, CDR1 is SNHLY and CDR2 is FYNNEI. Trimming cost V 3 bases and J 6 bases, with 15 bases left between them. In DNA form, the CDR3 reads TGTGCCAGCAGTGACGACAGTTCCTGGGGCGAGCAGTACTTC. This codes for CASSDDSSWGEQYF. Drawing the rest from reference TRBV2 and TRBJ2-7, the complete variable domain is EPEVTQTPSHQVTQMGQEVILRCVPISNHLYFYWYRQILGQKVEFLVSFYNNEISEKSEIFDDQFSVERPDGSNFTLKIRSTKLEDSAMYFCASSDDSSWGEQYFGPGTRLTVT.

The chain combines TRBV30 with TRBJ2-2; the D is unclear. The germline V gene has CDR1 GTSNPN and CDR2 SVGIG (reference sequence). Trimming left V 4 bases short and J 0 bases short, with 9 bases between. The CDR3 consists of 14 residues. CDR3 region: CAWKGASNTGELFF. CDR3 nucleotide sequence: TGTGCCTGGAAGGGCGCATCGAACACCGGGGAGCTGTTTTTT.

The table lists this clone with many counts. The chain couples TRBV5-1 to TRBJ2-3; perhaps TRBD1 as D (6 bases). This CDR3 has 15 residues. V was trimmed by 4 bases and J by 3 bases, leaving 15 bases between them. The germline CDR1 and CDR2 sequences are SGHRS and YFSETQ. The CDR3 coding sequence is TGCGCCAGCAGCCTTTTGGGACAAATTACAGATACGCAGTATTTT. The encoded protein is CASSLLGQITDTQYF.

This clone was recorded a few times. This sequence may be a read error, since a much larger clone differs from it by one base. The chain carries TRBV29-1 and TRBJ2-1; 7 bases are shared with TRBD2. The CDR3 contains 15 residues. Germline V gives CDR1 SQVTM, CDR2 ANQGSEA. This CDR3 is CSLELIREAYNEQFF. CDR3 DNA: TGCAGCCTTGAATTAATACGGGAGGCCTACAATGAGCAGTTCTTC.

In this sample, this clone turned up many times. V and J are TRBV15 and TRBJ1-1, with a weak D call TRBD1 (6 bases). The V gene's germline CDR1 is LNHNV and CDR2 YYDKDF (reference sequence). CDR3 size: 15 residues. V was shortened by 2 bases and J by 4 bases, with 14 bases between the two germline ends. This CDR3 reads CATSRLTGFGTEAFF. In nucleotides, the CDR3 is TGTGCCACCAGCAGACTTACAGGGTTTGGCACTGAAGCTTTCTTT.

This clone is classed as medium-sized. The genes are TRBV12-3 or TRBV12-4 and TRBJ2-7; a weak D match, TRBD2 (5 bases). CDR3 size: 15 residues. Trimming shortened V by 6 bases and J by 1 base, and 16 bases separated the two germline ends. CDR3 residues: CASRYQRGLSYEQYF. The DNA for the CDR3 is TGTGCCAGCAGATACCAGCGAGGGTTATCCTACGAGCAGTACTTC.

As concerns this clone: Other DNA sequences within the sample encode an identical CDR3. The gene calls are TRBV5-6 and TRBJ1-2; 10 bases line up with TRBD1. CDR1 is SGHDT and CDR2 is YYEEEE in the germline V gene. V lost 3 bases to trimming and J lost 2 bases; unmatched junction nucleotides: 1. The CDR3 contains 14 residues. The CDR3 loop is CASSSDRGNYGYTF. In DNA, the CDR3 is TGTGCCAGCAGCTCGGACAGGGGGAACTATGGCTACACCTTC.

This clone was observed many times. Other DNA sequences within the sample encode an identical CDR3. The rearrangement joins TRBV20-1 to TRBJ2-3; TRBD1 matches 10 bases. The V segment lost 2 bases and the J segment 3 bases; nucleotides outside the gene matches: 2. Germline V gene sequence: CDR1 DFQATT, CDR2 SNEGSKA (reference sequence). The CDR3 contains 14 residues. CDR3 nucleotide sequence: TGCAGTGCTAGAAGGGGACAGGGGACAGATACGCAGTATTTT. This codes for CSARRGQGTDTQYF.

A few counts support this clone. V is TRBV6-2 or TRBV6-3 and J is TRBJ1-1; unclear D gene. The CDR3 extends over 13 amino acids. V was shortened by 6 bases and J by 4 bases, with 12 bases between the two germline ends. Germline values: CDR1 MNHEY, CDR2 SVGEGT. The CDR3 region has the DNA TGTGCCAGCAGCAGAAGGGTTGGCACTGAAGCTTTCTTT. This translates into CASSRRVGTEAFF.

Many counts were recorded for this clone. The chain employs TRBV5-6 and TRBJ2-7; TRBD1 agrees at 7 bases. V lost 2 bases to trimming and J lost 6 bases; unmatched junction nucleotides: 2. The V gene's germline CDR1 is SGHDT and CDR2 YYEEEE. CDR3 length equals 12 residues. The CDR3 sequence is CASSFRQGEQYF. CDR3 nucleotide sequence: TGTGCCAGCAGCTTTCGACAGGGCGAGCAGTACTTC.

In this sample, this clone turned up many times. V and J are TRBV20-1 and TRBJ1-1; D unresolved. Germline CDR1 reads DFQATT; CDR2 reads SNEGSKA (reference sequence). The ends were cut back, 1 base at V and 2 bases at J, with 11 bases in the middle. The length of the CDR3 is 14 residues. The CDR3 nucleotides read TGCAGTGCTAGAGCGGGAGATCTAAACACTGAAGCTTTCTTT. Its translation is CSARAGDLNTEAFF.

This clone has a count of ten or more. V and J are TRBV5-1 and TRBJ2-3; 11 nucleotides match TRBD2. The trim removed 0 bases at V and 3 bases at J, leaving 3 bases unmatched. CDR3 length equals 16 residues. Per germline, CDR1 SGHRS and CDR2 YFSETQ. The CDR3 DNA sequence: TGCGCCAGCAGCTTGGAACTAGCGGGGGATACAGATACGCAGTATTTT. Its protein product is CASSLELAGDTDTQYF. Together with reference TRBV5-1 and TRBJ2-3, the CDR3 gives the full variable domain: KAGVTQTPRYLIKTRGQQVTLSCSPISGHRSVSWYQQTPGQGLQFLFEYFSETQRNKGNFPGRFSGRQFSNSRSEMNVSTLELGDSALYLCASSLELAGDTDTQYFGPGTRLTVL.

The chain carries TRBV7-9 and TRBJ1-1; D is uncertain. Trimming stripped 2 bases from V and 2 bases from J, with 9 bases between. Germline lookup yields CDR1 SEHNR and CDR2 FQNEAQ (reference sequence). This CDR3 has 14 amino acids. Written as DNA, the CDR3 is TGTGCCAGCAGCTTACAAGGGTTCAACACTGAAGCTTTCTTT. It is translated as CASSLQGFNTEAFF.

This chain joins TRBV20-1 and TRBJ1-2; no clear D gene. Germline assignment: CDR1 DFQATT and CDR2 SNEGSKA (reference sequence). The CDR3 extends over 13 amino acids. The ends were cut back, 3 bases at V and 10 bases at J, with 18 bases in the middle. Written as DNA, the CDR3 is TGCAGTGCTAGTATGAGGCTGGCTAAACCCTACACCTTC. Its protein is CSASMRLAKPYTF.

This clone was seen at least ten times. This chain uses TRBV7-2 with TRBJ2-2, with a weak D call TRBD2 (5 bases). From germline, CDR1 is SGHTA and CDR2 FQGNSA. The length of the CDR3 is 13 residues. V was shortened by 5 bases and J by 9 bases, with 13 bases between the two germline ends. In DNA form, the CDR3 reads TGTGCCAGCAGCGGCGGGCCCGCGCGGGAGCTGTTTTTT. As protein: CASSGGPARELFF.

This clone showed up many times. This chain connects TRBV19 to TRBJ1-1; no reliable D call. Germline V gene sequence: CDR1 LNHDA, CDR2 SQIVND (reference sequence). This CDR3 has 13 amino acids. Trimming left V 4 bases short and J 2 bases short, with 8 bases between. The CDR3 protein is CASSNDGNTEAFF. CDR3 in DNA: TGTGCCAGTAGTAACGACGGAAACACTGAAGCTTTCTTT.

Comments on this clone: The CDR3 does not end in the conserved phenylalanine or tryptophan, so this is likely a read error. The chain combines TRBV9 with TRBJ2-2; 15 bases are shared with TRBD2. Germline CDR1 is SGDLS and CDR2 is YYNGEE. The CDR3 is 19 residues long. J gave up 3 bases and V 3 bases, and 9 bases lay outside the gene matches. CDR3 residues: CASSGGGLAGGPYTGELFL. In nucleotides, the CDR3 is TGTGCCAGCAGCGGGGGCGGACTAGCGGGAGGGCCCTACACCGGGGAGCTGTTTCTT.